The 14 T cell receptor beta chains below all came from one sample that was sequenced in a study of CD8 T cells in ankylosing spondylitis. Study-wide results and caveats: What seemed typical of ankylosing spondylitis blood was a TCR beta motif built from under 10 highly homologous variants.

Their recognized antigens are unknown. TCRdb re-called the 5' RACE reads with MiXCR, one entry per CDR3 protein. The data hold a few hundred thousand distinct CDR3 sequences, with over 15% observed a single time. What was sequenced was blood, either unsorted or a sorted T cell fraction (not recorded which). The receptors were gathered from a male donor with ankylosing spondylitis.

This clonotype was detected many times. This sequence joins TRBV20-1 and TRBJ1-5, with 7 positions matching TRBD1. The CDR3 length is 14 residues. V lost 4 bases to trimming and J lost 0 bases; unmatched junction nucleotides: 3. Germline lookup yields CDR1 DFQATT and CDR2 SNEGSKA (reference sequence). CDR3 protein: CSANRQGSNQPQHF. As DNA, the CDR3 is TGCAGTGCTAACCGACAGGGTAGCAATCAGCCCCAGCATTTT.

The chain is built from TRBV2 and TRBJ2-7; D is uncertain. CDR1 and CDR2 from the germline V gene are SNHLY and FYNNEI. The ends were cut back, 6 bases at V and 0 bases at J, with 15 bases in the middle. This CDR3 is built from 15 residues. The DNA of the CDR3 is TGTGCCAGCAGGAGACCCCCCGGCGGCTCCTACGAGCAGTACTTC. This encodes CASRRPPGGSYEQYF.

This chain links TRBV11-2 with TRBJ2-7; weak D call: TRBD2 (5 bases). In germline, CDR1 is SGHAT, CDR2 FQNNGV. This CDR3 has 14 amino acids. V was pared by 3 bases and J by 3 bases, with 12 bases between. CDR3 in amino acids: CASSLSSLGYEQYF. The CDR3 nucleotides are TGTGCCAGCAGCTTGTCTAGCTTGGGCTACGAGCAGTACTTC.

The chain combines TRBV4-3 with TRBJ2-3; 8 nucleotides line up with TRBD2. Germline CDR1 is LGHNA and CDR2 is YSLEER. Germline trimming cut 1 base from V and 0 bases from J; bases unmatched to any gene: 3. This CDR3 region has 16 residues. DNA for the CDR3: TGCGCCAGCAGCCAAGCACCTAGCGGGAGCACAGATACGCAGTATTTT. The encoded protein is CASSQAPSGSTDTQYF.

This clonotype appeared a few times. For the CDR3, the DNA is TGCGCCAGCAGGGACGATAGCAATCAGCCCCAGCATTTT. Its translation: CASRDDSNQPQHF. The rearrangement joins TRBV5-1 to TRBJ1-5; D is uncertain. From germline, CDR1 is SGHRS and CDR2 YFSETQ. The CDR3 has 13 amino acids. Trimming left V 5 bases short and J 0 bases short, with 6 bases between.

The rearrangement links TRBV5-1 to TRBJ2-7; 9 bases match TRBD1. Germline V lookup: CDR1 SGHRS, CDR2 YFSETQ. The ends lost 4 bases at V and 7 bases at J; junction bases unmatched: 6. This CDR3 spans 13 amino acids. CDR3 coding DNA: TGCGCCAGCAGCCCGGGACAGGGTAGAGAGCAGTACTTC. It translates to CASSPGQGREQYF.

CDR3 bases: TGTGCCAGCAGCCCAACCCTCCGGGAGACCGGGGAGCTGTTTTTT. Residues: CASSPTLRETGELFF. The rearrangement joins TRBV3-1 to TRBJ2-2; D perhaps matches TRBD2 (6 bases). CDR1 is LGHDT, CDR2 YNNKEL, per germline (reference sequence). Trimming left V 4 bases short and J 5 bases short, with 14 bases between. The CDR3 is 15 amino acids.

This clonotype was found a few times. The chain carries TRBV5-1 and TRBJ1-2; TRBD1 matches at 9 bases. The V gene end was trimmed by 4 bases and the J gene end by 2 bases; junction bases not matched to a gene: 9. The CDR3 spans 16 residues. Germline CDR1 and CDR2: SGHRS and YFSETQ. CDR3 nucleotides: TGCGCCAGCAGCCCCTCACAGGGGGCCCCAAACTATGGCTACACCTTC. The encoded protein is CASSPSQGAPNYGYTF.

This clonotype was observed many times. CDR3 nucleotide sequence: TGTGCCAGCAGTGACGACAGGGGGAGCAATCAGCCCCAGCATTTT. Translating it yields CASSDDRGSNQPQHF. The genes are TRBV25-1 and TRBJ1-5, with 9 bases matching TRBD1. Per germline, CDR1 MGHDK and CDR2 SYGVNS. V shed 3 bases, J shed 1 base, and the junction held 1 base outside the gene matches. This CDR3 has 15 residues.

Only a few counts were recorded for this clonotype. The chain has TRBV30 and TRBJ2-4; 10 positions agree with TRBD2. V shed 4 bases and J 4 bases; nucleotides not matched to a gene: 7. The germline V gene encodes CDR1 GTSNPN and CDR2 SVGIG (reference sequence). This CDR3 has 15 residues. CDR3 loop: CAWTSSGGLKNIQYF. The CDR3 DNA sequence: TGTGCCTGGACCTCTAGCGGGGGTCTTAAAAACATTCAGTACTTC.

This clonotype was seen at least ten times. The J gene is TRBJ1-1, the V gene TRBV11-3, with a possible D match to TRBD1 (6 bases). The CDR3 has 14 residues. V dropped 3 bases and J dropped 4 bases, with 12 bases sitting between them. Germline CDR1 is SGHNT and CDR2 is YENEEA. The CDR3 coding sequence is TGTGCCAGCAGCTTTTTGCAGGGGATCACTGAAGCTTTCTTT. It specifies CASSFLQGITEAFF.

This clonotype was picked up many times. The rearrangement joins TRBV12-3 or TRBV12-4 to TRBJ1-1; 12 nucleotides match TRBD1. The CDR3 length is 17 residues. J lost 5 bases, V lost 4 bases, and 11 bases had no gene match. The CDR3 region has the DNA TGTGCCAGCAGTTCGATGCCGGGACAGGGGGCGCATACTGAAGCTTTCTTT. Translated: CASSSMPGQGAHTEAFF.

This clonotype was counted a few times. The V and J genes are TRBV7-9 and TRBJ1-1; D gene uncertain. CDR3 size: 15 residues. The ends were cut back, 5 bases at V and 1 base at J, with 14 bases in the middle. From germline, CDR1 is SEHNR and CDR2 FQNEAQ (reference sequence). The CDR3 region has the DNA TGTGCCAGCAGCCCTAGCTGGGGTCGGAACACTGAAGCTTTCTTT. It encodes CASSPSWGRNTEAFF.

This chain uses TRBV12-3 or TRBV12-4 with TRBJ1-6; D gene unclear. The CDR3 loop spans 13 amino acids. V lost 3 bases to trimming and J lost 8 bases, with 8 bases between them. The CDR3 region has the DNA TGTGCCAGCAGTTTGAGTAGGGATTCACCCCTCCACTTT. The encoded protein is CASSLSRDSPLHF.